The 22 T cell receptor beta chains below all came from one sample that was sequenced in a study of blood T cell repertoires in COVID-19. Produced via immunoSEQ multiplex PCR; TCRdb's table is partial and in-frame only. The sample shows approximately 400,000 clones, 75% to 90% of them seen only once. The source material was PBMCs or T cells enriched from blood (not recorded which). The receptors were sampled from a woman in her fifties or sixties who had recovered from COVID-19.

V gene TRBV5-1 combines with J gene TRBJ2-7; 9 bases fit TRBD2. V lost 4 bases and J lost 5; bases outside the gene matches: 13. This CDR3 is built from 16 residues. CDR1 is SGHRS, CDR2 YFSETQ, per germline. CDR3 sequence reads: CASSTTLAGVVDEQYF. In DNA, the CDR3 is TGCGCCAGCAGCACCACCTTAGCGGGAGTTGTCGACGAGCAGTACTTC.

CDR3 loop: CASRGQDTDTQYF. CDR3 nucleotides: TGCGCCAGCAGGGGACAAGACACAGATACGCAGTATTTT. The chain carries TRBV5-1 and TRBJ2-3; D possibly corresponds to TRBD1 (6 bases). The CDR3 runs 13 residues. With 5 bases removed from V and 2 bases from J, the gap between germline ends came to 9 bases. Looked up from germline, CDR1 is SGHRS and CDR2 is YFSETQ.

CDR3 nucleotides: TGTGCCAGCAGTCAGGACAGGGGGCGCGGGGGTTTCTACGAGCAGTACTTC. Its protein product is CASSQDRGRGGFYEQYF. The chain joins TRBV6-6 to TRBJ2-7; 11 bases align to TRBD1. The CDR3 has 17 amino acids. V lost 5 bases to trimming and J lost 3 bases; unmatched junction nucleotides: 12. Looked up from germline, CDR1 is MNHNY and CDR2 is SVGAGI (reference sequence).

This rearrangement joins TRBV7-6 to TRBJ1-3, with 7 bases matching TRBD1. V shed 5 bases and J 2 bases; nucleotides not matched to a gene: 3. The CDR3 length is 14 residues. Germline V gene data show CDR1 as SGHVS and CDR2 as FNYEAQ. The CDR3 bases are TGTGCCAGCAGCCACGGGACAGCTGGAAACACCATATATTTT. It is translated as CASSHGTAGNTIYF. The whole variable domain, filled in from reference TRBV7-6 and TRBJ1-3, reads GAGVSQSPRYKVTKRGQDVALRCDPISGHVSLYWYRQALGQGPEFLTYFNYEAQQDKSGLPNDRFSAERPEGSISTLTIQRTEQRDSAMYRCASSHGTAGNTIYFGEGSWLTVV.

As DNA, the CDR3 is TGCAGCGTTGGGTACTCAACAGATACGCAGTATTTT. As protein: CSVGYSTDTQYF. The chain uses TRBV29-1 and TRBJ2-3, with D unresolved. The CDR3 totals 12 residues. Trimming stripped 4 bases from V and 3 bases from J, with 8 bases between. Germline values: CDR1 SQVTM, CDR2 ANQGSEA.

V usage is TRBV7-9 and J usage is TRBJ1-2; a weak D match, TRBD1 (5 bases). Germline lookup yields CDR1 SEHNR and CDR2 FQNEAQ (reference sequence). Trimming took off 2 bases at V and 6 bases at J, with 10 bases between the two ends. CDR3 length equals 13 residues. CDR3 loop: CASSLRGLDGYTF. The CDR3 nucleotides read TGTGCCAGCAGCTTAAGGGGCCTCGATGGCTACACCTTC. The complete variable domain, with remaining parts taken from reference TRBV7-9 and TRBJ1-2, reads DTGVSQNPRHKITKRGQNVTFRCDPISEHNRLYWYRQTLGQGPEFLTYFQNEAQLEKSRLLSDRFSAERPKGSFSTLEIQRTEQGDSAMYLCASSLRGLDGYTFGSGTRLTVV.

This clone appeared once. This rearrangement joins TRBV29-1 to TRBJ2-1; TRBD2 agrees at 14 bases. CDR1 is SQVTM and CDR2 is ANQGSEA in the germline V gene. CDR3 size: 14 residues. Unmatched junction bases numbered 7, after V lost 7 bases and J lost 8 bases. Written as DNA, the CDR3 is TGCAGCGCACCTCTGACTAGCGGGGGGGATGAGCAGTTCTTC. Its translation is CSAPLTSGGDEQFF.

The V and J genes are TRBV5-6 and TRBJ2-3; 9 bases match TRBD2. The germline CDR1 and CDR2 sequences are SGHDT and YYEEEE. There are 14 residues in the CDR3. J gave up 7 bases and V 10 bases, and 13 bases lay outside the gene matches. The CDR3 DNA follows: TGTGCCTGTAGTGCTAGCGGGGCGTGGAATACGCAGTATTTT. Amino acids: CACSASGAWNTQYF.

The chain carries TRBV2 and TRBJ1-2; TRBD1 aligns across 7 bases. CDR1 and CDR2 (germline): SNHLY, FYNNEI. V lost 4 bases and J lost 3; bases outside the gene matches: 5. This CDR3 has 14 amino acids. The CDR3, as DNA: TGTGCCAGCAGTGCGACAGGGTGGGACTATGGCTACACCTTC. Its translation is CASSATGWDYGYTF.

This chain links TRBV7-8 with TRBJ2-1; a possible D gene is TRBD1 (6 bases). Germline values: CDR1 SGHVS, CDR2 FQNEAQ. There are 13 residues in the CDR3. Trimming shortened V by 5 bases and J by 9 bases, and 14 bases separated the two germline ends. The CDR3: CASSRAQGSEQFF. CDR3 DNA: TGTGCCAGCAGCCGCGCTCAGGGGAGTGAGCAGTTCTTC.

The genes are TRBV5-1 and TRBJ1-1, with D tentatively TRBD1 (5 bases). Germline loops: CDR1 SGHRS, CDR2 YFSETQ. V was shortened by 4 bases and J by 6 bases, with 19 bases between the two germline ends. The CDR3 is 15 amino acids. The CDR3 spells CASSGSRGLGAEAFF. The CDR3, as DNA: TGCGCCAGCAGCGGGTCAAGGGGCTTAGGAGCTGAAGCTTTCTTT.

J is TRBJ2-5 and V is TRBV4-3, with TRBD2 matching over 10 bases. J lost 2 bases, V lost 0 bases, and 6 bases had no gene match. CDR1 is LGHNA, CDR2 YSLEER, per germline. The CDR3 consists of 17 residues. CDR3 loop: CASSQETSGGGQETQYF. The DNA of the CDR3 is TGCGCCAGCAGCCAAGAGACGAGCGGGGGGGGACAAGAGACCCAGTACTTC.

The CDR3 bases are TGTGCCAGCAGTACAACCGCGGGGAACACTGAAGCTTTCTTT. Its protein is CASSTTAGNTEAFF. V and J are TRBV11-1 and TRBJ1-1; D ambiguous. V lost 6 bases to trimming and J lost 1 base, with 12 bases between them. This CDR3 region has 14 residues. CDR1 SGHAT and CDR2 FQDESV come from the germline V gene (reference sequence).

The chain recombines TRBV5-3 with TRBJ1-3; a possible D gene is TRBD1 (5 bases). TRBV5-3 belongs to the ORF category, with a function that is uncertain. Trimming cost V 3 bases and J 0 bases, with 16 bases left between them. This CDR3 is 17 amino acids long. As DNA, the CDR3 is TGTGCCAGAAGCTCTTCAGGGTGGTTTTCCTCTGGAAACACCATATATTTT. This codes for CARSSSGWFSSGNTIYF.

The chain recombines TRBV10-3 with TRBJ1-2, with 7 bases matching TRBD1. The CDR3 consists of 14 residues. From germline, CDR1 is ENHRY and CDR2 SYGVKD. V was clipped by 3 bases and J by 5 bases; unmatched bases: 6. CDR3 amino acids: CAISERTGLYGYTF. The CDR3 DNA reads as TGTGCCATCAGTGAACGGACAGGCTTATATGGCTACACCTTC.

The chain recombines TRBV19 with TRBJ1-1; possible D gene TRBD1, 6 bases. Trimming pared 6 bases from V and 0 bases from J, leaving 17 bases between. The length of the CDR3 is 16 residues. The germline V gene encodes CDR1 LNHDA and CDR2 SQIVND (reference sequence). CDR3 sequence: CASSPGGGRLNTEAFF. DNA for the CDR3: TGTGCCAGTAGCCCTGGGGGCGGAAGATTGAACACTGAAGCTTTCTTT.

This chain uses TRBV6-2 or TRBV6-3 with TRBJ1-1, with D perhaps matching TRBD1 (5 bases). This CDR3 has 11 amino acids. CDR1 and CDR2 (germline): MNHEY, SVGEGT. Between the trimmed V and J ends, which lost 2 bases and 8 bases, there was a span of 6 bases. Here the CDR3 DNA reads TGTGCCAGCAGTTACCGGACAGAAGCTTTCTTT. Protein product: CASSYRTEAFF.

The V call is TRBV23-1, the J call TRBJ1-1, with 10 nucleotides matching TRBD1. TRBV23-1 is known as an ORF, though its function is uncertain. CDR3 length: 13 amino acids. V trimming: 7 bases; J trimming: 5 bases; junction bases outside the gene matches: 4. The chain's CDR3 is CASTDRGLTEAFF. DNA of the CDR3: TGCGCCAGCACCGACAGGGGGCTTACTGAAGCTTTCTTT.

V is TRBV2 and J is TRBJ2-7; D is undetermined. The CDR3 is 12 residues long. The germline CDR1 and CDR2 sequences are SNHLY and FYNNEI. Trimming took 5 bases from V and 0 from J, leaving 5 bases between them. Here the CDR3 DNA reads TGTGCCAGCAGTACTAACTCCTACGAGCAGTACTTC. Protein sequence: CASSTNSYEQYF.

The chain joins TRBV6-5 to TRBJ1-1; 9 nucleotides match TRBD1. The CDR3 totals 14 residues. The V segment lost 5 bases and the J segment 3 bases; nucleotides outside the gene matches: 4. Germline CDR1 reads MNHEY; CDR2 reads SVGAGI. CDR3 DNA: TGTGCCAGCAGTACGGGACAGGGACACACTGAAGCTTTCTTT. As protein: CASSTGQGHTEAFF.

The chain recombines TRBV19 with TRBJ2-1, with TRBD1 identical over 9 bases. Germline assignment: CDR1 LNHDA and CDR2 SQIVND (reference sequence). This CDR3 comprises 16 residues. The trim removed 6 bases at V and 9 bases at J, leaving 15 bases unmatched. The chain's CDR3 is CASSPLTGTGSTEQFF. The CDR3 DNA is TGTGCCAGTAGCCCCCTAACCGGGACAGGGTCTACTGAGCAGTTCTTC.

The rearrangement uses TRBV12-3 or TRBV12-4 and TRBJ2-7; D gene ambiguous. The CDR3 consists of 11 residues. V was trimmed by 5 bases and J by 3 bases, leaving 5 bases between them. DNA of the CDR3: TGTGCCAGCAGTCCCGGCTACGAGCAGTACTTC. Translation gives CASSPGYEQYF.